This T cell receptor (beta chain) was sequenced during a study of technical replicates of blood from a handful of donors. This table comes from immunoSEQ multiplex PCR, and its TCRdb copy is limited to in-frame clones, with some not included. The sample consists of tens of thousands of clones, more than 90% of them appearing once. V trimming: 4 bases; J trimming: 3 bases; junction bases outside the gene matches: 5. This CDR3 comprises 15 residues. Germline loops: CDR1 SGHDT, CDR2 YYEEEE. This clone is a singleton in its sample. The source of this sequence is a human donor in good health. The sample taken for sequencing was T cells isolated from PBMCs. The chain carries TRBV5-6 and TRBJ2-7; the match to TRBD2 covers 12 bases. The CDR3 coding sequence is TGTGCCAGCAGCCCGGGACTAGCGGGTTTCTACGAGCAGTACTTC. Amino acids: CASSPGLAGFYEQYF.